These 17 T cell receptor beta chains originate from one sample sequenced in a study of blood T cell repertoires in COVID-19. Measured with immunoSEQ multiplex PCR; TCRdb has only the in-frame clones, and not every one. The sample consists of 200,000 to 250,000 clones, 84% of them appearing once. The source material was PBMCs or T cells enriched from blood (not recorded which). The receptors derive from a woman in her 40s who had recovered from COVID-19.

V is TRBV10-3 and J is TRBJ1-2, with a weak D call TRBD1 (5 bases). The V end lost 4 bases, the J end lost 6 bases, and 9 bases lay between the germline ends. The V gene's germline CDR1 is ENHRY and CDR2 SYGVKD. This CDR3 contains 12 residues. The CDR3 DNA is TGTGCCATCAGTGGTGGGGGGGATGGCTACACCTTC. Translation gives CAISGGGDGYTF.

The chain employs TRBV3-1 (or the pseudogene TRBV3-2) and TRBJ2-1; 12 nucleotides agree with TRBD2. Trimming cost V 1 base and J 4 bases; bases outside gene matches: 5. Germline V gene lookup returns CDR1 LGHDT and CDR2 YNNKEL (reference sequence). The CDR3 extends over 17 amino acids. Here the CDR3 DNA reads TGTGCCAGCAGCCAAGGGCTAGCGGGAGGGGGGTACAATGAGCAGTTCTTC. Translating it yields CASSQGLAGGGYNEQFF.

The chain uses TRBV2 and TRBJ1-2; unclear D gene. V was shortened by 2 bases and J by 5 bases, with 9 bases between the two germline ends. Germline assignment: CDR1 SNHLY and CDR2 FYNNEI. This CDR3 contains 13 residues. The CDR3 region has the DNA TGTGCCAGCAGTGAATCGGGGTTTTATGGCTACACCTTC. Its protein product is CASSESGFYGYTF.

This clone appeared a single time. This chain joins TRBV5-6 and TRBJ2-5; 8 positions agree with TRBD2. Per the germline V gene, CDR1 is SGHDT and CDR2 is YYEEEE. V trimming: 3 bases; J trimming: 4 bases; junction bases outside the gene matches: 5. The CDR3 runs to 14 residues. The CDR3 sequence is CASSSSGSGETQYF. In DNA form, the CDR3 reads TGTGCCAGCAGCTCCAGCGGGAGCGGAGAGACCCAGTACTTC.

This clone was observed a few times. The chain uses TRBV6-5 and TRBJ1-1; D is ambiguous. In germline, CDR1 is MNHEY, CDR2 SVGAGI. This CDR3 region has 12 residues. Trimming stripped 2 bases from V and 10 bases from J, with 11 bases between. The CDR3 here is CASSYEGGRAFF. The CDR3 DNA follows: TGTGCCAGCAGTTACGAGGGAGGAAGAGCTTTCTTT.

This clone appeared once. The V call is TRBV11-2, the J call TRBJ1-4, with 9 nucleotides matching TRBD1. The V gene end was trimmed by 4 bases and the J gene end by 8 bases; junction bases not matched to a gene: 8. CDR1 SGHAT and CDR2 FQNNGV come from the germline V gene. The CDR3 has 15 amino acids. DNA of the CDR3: TGTGCCAGCAGCTCCCTACAGGGGGCGAAAGAAAAACTGTTTTTT. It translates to CASSSLQGAKEKLFF.

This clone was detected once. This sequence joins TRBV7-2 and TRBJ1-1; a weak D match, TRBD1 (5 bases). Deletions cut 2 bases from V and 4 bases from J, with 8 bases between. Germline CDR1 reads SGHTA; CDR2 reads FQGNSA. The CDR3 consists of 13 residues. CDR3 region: CASSLSGATEAFF. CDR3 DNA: TGTGCCAGCAGCTTAAGTGGGGCCACTGAAGCTTTCTTT.

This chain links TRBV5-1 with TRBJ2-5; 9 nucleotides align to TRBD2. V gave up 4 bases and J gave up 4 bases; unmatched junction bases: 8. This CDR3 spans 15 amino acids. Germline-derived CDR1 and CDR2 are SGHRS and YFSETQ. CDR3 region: CASSVGAGGLETQYF. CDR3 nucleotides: TGCGCCAGCAGCGTGGGGGCGGGAGGGCTAGAGACCCAGTACTTC.

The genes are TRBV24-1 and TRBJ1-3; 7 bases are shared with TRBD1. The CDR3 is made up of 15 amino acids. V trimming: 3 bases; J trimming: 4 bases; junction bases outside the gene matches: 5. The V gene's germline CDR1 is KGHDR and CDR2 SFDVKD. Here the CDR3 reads CATSDGGQRGNTIYF. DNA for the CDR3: TGTGCCACCAGTGATGGGGGACAGAGAGGAAACACCATATATTTT.

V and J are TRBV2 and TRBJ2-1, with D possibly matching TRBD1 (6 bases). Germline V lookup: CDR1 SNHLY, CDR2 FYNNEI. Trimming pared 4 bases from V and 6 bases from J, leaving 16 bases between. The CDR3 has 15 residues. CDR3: CASSVETGAPNEQFF. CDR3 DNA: TGTGCCAGCAGTGTCGAGACAGGAGCCCCCAATGAGCAGTTCTTC.

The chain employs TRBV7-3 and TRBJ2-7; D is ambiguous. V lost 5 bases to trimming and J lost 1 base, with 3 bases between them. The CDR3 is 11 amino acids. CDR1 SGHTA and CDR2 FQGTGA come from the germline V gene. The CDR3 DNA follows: TGTGCCAGCAGCCTTTCCTACGAGCAGTACTTC. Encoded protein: CASSLSYEQYF.

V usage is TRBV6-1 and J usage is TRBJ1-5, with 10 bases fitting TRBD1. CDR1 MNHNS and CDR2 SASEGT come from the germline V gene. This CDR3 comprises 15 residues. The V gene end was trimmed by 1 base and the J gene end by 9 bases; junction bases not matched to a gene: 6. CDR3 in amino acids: CASSEGGTGVGPQHF. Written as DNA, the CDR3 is TGTGCCAGCAGTGAAGGGGGGACAGGGGTTGGGCCCCAGCATTTT.

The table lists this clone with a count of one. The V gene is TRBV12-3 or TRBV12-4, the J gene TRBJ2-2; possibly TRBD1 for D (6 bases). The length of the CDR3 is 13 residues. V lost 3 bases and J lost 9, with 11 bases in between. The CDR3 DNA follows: TGTGCCAGCAGTTTGAACAGGGCGAGGGAGCTGTTTTTT. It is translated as CASSLNRARELFF.

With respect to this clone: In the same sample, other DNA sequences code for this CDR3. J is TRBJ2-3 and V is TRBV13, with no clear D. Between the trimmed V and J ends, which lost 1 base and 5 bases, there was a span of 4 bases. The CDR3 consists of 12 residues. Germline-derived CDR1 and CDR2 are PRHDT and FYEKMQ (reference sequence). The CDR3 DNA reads TGTGCCAGCAGCTTAGTCCGAGATACGCAGTATTTT. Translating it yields CASSLVRDTQYF.

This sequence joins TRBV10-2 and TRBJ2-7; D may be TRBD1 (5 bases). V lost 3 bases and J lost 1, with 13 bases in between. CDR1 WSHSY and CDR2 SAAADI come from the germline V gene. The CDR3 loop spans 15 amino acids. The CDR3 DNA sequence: TGCGCCAGCAGTGATCAGGGTGCAATTTCCTACGAGCAGTACGTC. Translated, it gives CASSDQGAISYEQYV.

CDR3 nucleotide sequence: TGTGCCAGCAGCAGGACTAGCGGGTATGAGCAGTTCTTC. Its protein product is CASSRTSGYEQFF. This chain connects TRBV5-4 to TRBJ2-1, with 11 bases matching TRBD2. There are 13 residues in the CDR3. V was pared by 4 bases and J by 8 bases, with 2 bases of the junction left unmatched. CDR1 and CDR2 (germline): SGHNT, YYREEE (reference sequence).

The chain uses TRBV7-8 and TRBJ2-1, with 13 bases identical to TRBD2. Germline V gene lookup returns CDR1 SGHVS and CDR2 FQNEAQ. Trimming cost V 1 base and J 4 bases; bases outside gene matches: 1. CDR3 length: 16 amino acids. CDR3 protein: CASSLEGLAGYNEQFF. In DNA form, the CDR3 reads TGTGCCAGCAGCTTAGAGGGACTAGCGGGATACAATGAGCAGTTCTTC.